The 12 T cell receptor beta chains listed next were all sequenced from one sample in a study of CD8 T cells in Susac syndrome. Random hexamers were used to reverse transcribe the RNA input (roughly 0.5 to 1 ug). A single record per CDR3 protein comes from TCRdb applying MiXCR to the immunoSEQ multiplex PCR reads. The table lists 100,000 to 150,000 distinct CDR3 sequences, around 94% of them singletons, with around 0.13% in the top ten. What was sequenced was CD4+ T cells from PBMCs. The receptors originated from a human donor with multiple sclerosis.

The rearrangement joins TRBV6-2 or TRBV6-3 to TRBJ2-7; no clear D. The CDR3 covers 15 residues. V was trimmed by 4 bases and J by 0 bases, leaving 13 bases between them. Germline CDR1 MNHEY, CDR2 SVGEGT. CDR3 coding DNA: TGTGCCAGCAGTTTAAATGGCTGGAGCTCCTACGAGCAGTACTTC. Protein product: CASSLNGWSSYEQYF.

This sequence joins TRBV5-1 and TRBJ2-2, with TRBD1 matching over 10 bases. This CDR3 has 14 residues. In germline, CDR1 is SGHRS, CDR2 YFSETQ. V trimming: 9 bases; J trimming: 4 bases; junction bases outside the gene matches: 6. The CDR3 DNA reads as TGCGCCACCTCCGGGACAGGGGTCACCGGGGAGCTGTTTTTT. Amino acid sequence: CATSGTGVTGELFF.

V and J are TRBV12-3 or TRBV12-4 and TRBJ1-2; D gene ambiguous. This CDR3 is 17 amino acids long. Trimming pared 5 bases from V and 0 bases from J, leaving 19 bases between. DNA of the CDR3: TGTGCCAGCAGTCTACGCGATCACAGTAGCTCTAACTATGGCTACACCTTC. It encodes CASSLRDHSSSNYGYTF.

The rearrangement joins TRBV9 to TRBJ1-1; the D is unclear. Germline loops: CDR1 SGDLS, CDR2 YYNGEE. The CDR3 totals 14 residues. Trimming took off 3 bases at V and 4 bases at J, with 13 bases between the two ends. The CDR3 protein is CASSAAVLGTEAFF. The CDR3 DNA follows: TGTGCCAGCAGCGCGGCTGTCCTGGGCACTGAAGCTTTCTTT.

The chain couples TRBV10-3 to TRBJ2-7; D remains unclear. This CDR3 has 15 residues. The V gene's germline CDR1 is ENHRY and CDR2 SYGVKD. Trimming removed 0 bases at V and 2 bases at J, with 11 bases between. CDR3 residues: CAISESRLGPYEQYF. In DNA, the CDR3 is TGTGCCATCAGTGAGTCGCGCTTGGGTCCCTACGAGCAGTACTTC.

The genes are TRBV4-3 and TRBJ2-3; D perhaps matches TRBD1 (5 bases). The V gene lost 1 base and the J gene lost 2 bases, with 10 bases spanning the gap. The germline CDR1 and CDR2 sequences are LGHNA and YSLEER. The length of the CDR3 is 15 residues. The chain's CDR3 is CASSQGPGSTDTQYF. As DNA, the CDR3 is TGCGCCAGCAGCCAAGGTCCAGGGTCCACAGATACGCAGTATTTT.

This clonotype came up once. The chain joins TRBV27 to TRBJ1-5, with TRBD1 as a possible D gene (6 bases). This CDR3 has 13 residues. Trimming cost V 7 bases and J 2 bases, with 9 bases left between them. Per germline, CDR1 MNHEY and CDR2 SMNVEV (reference sequence). The CDR3 DNA is TGTGCCAGCAAAGAGGGGGGCAATCAGCCCCAGCATTTT. It yields the protein CASKEGGNQPQHF.

The rearrangement uses TRBV18 and TRBJ1-4, with D hard to call. V was trimmed by 6 bases and J by 8 bases, leaving 16 bases between them. This CDR3 contains 14 residues. CDR1 and CDR2 from the germline V gene are KGHSH and LQKENI. The CDR3 DNA follows: TGTGCCAGCTCCCACGAAGGATCACGGGAAAAACTGTTTTTT. This codes for CASSHEGSREKLFF. The variable domain in full, with the rest retrieved from reference TRBV18 and TRBJ1-4, is NAGVMQNPRHLVRRRGQEARLRCSPMKGHSHVYWYRQLPEEGLKFMVYLQKENIIDESGMPKERFSAEFPKEGPSILRIQQVVRGDSAAYFCASSHEGSREKLFFGSGTQLSVL.

V is TRBV18 and J is TRBJ2-5, with D perhaps TRBD1 (7 bases). The V gene's germline CDR1 is KGHSH and CDR2 LQKENI. This CDR3 is built from 18 residues. Trimming took 3 bases from V and 7 from J, leaving 27 bases between them. CDR3 bases: TGTGCCAGCTCACCGGGACCTCCGACCGGTCCCCAGGGGGGGACCCAGTACTTC. Its protein is CASSPGPPTGPQGGTQYF.

V gene TRBV23-1 combines with J gene TRBJ2-6; no clear D. TRBV23-1 is identified as an open reading frame with a role that is uncertain. Trimming took off 6 bases at V and 0 bases at J, with 21 bases between the two ends. The CDR3 consists of 19 residues. This CDR3 reads CASRPTVTNTGSGANVLTF. The CDR3 nucleotides read TGCGCCAGCAGACCTACGGTCACCAACACCGGCTCTGGGGCCAACGTCCTGACTTTC.

The chain couples TRBV29-1 to TRBJ1-2; D is unresolved. The CDR3 is 14 residues long. Germline V gene data show CDR1 as SQVTM and CDR2 as ANQGSEA. Trimming cost V 4 bases and J 7 bases, with 19 bases left between them. CDR3 amino acids: CSVAVSAPARGYTF. The CDR3 DNA reads TGCAGCGTTGCGGTCTCGGCCCCGGCGCGTGGCTACACCTTC.

The CDR3 spells CASSLDAFTEAFF. CDR3 in DNA: TGTGCCAGCAGCTTGGACGCATTCACTGAAGCTTTCTTT. This rearrangement joins TRBV5-6 to TRBJ1-1; D is uncertain. V shed 0 bases and J shed 4 bases, with 7 bases lying between them. CDR1 is SGHDT and CDR2 is YYEEEE in the germline V gene. This CDR3 contains 13 residues. Variable domain in full (rest from reference TRBV5-6 and TRBJ1-1): DAGVTQSPTHLIKTRGQQVTLRCSPKSGHDTVSWYQQALGQGPQFIFQYYEEEERQRGNFPDRFSGHQFPNYSSELNVNALLLGDSALYLCASSLDAFTEAFFGQGTRLTVV.